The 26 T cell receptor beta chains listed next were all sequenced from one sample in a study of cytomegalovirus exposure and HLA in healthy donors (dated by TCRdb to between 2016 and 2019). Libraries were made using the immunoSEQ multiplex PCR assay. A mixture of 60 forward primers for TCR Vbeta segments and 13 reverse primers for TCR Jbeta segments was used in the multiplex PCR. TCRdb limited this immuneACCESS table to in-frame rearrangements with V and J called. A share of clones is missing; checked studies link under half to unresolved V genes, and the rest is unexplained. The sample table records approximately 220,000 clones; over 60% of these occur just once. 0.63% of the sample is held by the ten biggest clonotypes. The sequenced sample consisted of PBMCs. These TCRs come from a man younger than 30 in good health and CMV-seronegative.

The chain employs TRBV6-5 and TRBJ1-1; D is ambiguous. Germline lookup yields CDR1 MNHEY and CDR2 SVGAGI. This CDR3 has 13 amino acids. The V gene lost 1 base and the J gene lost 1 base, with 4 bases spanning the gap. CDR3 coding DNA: TGTGCCAGCAGTTACTTCAAGAACACTGAAGCTTTCTTT. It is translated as CASSYFKNTEAFF.

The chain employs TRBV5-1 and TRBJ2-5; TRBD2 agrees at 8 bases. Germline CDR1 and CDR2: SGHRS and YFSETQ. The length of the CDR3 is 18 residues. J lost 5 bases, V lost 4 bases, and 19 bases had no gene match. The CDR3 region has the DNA TGCGCCAGCAGCCGGGGGGGTGCGGCTTCAAGTATGGGGGAGACCCAGTACTTC. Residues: CASSRGGAASSMGETQYF.

In DNA, the CDR3 is TGTGCCAGCGAGACTAGCGGGGGGGAGACCCAGTACTTC. It encodes CASETSGGETQYF. This chain uses TRBV7-9 with TRBJ2-5; 13 nucleotides agree with TRBD2. This CDR3 is 13 amino acids long. The germline gives CDR1 SEHNR, CDR2 FQNEAQ (reference sequence). V lost 8 bases and J lost 5; bases outside the gene matches: 2.

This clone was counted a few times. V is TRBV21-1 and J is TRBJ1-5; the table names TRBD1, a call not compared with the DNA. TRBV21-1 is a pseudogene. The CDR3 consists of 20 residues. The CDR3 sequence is CASTFEEVGTAVYSNQPQHF. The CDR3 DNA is TGTGCCAGCACTTTTGAGGAGGTCGGGACAGCAGTATATAGCAATCAGCCCCAGCATTTT.

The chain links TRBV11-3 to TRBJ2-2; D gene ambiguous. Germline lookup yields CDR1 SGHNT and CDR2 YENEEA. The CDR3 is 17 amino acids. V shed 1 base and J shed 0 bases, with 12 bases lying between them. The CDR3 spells CASSLGRRGPNTGELFF. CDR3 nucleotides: TGTGCCAGCAGCTTAGGACGCCGTGGGCCGAACACCGGGGAGCTGTTTTTT.

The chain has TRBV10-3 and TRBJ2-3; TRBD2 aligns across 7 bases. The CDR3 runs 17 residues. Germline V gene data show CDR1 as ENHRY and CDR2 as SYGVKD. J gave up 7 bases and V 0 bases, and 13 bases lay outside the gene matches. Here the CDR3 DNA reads TGTGCCATCAGTGAGTCTTCAGGGAGTCTAGCGGTAAATACGCAGTATTTT. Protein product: CAISESSGSLAVNTQYF.

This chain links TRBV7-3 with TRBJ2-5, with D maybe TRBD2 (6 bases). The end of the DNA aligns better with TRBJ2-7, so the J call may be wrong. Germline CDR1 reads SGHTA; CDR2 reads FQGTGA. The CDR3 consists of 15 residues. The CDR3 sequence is CASSLQGGPPYEQYF. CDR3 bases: TGTGCCAGCAGCTTACAGGGAGGTCCGCCCTACGAGCAGTACTTC.

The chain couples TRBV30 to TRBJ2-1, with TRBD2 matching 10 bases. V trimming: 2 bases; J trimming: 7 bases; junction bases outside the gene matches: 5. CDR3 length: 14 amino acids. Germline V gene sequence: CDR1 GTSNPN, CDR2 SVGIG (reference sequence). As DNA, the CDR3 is TGTGCCTGGAGTTCTAGCGGGAGTATGAATGAGCAGTTCTTC. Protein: CAWSSSGSMNEQFF. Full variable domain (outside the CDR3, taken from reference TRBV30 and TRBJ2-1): SQTIHQWPATLVQPVGSPLSLECTVEGTSNPNLYWYRQAAGRGLQLLFYSVGIGQISSEVPQNLSASRPQDRQFILSSKKLLLSDSGFYLCAWSSSGSMNEQFFGPGTRLTVL.

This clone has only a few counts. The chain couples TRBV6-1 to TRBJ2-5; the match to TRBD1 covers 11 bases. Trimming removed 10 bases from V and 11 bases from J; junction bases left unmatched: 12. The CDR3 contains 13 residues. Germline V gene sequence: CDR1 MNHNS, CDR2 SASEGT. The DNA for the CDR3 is TGTGCCACCTGCGGGACAGGGGGGATCTGGCAGTACTTC. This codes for CATCGTGGIWQYF.

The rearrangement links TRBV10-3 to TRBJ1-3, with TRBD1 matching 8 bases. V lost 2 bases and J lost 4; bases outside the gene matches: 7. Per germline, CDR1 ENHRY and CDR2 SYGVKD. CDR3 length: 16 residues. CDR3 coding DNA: TGTGCCATCAGTGAGATAGGCAGGGGGCCCGGAAACACCATATATTTT. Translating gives CAISEIGRGPGNTIYF.

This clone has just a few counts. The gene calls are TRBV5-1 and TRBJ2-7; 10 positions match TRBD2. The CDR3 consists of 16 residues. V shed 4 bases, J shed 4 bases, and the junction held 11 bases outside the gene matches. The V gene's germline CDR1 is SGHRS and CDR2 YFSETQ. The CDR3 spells CASSPSGRVSIYEQYF. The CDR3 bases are TGCGCCAGCAGCCCGAGCGGGAGGGTTTCAATTTACGAGCAGTACTTC.

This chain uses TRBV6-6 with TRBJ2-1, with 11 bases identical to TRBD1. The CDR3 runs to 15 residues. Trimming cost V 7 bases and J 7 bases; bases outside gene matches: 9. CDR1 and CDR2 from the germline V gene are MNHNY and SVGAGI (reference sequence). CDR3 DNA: TGTGCCAGCAATCCACCGGACAGGGGGCAAAATGAGCAGTTCTTC. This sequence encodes CASNPPDRGQNEQFF.

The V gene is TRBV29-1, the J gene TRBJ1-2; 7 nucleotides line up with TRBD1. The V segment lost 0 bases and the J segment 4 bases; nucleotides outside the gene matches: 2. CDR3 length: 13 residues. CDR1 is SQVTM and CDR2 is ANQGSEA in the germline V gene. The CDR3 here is CSVEDRTGYGYTF. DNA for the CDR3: TGCAGCGTTGAAGATCGGACAGGCTATGGCTACACCTTC.

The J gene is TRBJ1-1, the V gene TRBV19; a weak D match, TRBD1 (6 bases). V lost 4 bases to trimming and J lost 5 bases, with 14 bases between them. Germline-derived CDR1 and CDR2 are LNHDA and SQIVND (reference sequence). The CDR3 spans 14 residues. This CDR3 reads CASSSDRRRTEAFF. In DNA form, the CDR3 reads TGTGCCAGTAGTAGTGACAGGAGGAGGACTGAAGCTTTCTTT.

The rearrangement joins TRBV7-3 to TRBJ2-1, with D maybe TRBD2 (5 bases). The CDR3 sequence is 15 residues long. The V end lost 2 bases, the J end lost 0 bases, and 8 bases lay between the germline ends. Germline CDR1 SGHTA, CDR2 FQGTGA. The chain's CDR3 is CASSLLGSSYNEQFF. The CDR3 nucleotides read TGTGCCAGCAGCTTACTAGGGAGCTCCTACAATGAGCAGTTCTTC.

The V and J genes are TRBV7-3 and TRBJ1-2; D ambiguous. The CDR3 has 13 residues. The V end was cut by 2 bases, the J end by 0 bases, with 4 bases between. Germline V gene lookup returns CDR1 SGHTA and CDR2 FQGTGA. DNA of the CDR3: TGTGCCAGCAGCTTAGGAGCTAACTATGGCTACACCTTC. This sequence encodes CASSLGANYGYTF.

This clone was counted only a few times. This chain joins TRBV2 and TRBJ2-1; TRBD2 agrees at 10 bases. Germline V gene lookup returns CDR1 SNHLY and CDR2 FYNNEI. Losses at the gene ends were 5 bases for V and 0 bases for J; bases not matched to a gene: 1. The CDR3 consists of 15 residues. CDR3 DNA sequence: TGTGCCAGCAGTCCTAGCGGGAGCTCCTACAATGAGCAGTTCTTC. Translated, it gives CASSPSGSSYNEQFF.

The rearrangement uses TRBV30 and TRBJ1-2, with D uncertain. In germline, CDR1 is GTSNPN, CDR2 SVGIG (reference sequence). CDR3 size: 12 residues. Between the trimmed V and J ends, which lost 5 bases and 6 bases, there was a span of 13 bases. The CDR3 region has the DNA TGTGCCTGGCTCCGCAATAGTCATGGCTACACCTTC. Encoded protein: CAWLRNSHGYTF.

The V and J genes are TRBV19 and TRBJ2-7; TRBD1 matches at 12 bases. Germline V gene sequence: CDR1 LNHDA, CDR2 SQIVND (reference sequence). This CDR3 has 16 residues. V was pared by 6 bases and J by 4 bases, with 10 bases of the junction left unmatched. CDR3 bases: TGTGCCAGTAGGCTGACCGGGACAGGGGGCCCATACGAGCAGTACTTC. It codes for CASRLTGTGGPYEQYF.

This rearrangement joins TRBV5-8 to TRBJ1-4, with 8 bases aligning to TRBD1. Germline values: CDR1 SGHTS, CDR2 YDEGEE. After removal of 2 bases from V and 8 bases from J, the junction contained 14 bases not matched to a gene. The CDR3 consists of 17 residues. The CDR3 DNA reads TGTGCCAGCAGCTTTCGTCAGGGGGCAAGCATAAAGGAAAAACTGTTTTTT. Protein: CASSFRQGASIKEKLFF.

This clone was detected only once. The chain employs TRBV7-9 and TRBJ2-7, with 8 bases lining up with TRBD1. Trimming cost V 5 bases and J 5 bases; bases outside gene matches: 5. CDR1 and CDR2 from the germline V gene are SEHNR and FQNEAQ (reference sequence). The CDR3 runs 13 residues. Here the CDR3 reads CASSVTGDHEQYF. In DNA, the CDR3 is TGTGCCAGCAGCGTGACAGGGGACCACGAGCAGTACTTC. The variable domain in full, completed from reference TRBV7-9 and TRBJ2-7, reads DTGVSQNPRHKITKRGQNVTFRCDPISEHNRLYWYRQTLGQGPEFLTYFQNEAQLEKSRLLSDRFSAERPKGSFSTLEIQRTEQGDSAMYLCASSVTGDHEQYFGPGTRLTVT.

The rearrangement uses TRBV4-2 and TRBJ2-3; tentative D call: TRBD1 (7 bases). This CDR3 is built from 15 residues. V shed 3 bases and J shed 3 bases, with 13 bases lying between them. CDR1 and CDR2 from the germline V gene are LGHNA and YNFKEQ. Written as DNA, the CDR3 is TGTGCCAGCAGCCATGGAGGGGGCACGACAGATACGCAGTATTTT. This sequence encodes CASSHGGGTTDTQYF.

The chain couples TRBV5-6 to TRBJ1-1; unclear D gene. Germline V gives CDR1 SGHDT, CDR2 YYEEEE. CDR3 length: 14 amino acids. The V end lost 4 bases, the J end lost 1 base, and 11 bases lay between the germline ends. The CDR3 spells CASSPDGRNTEAFF. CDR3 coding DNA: TGTGCCAGCAGCCCTGACGGGAGGAACACTGAAGCTTTCTTT.

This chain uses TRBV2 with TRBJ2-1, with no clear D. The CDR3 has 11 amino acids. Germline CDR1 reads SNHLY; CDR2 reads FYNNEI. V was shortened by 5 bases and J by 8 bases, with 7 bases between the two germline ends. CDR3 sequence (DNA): TGTGCCAGCAGTCTATCTCATGAGCAGTTCTTC. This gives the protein CASSLSHEQFF.

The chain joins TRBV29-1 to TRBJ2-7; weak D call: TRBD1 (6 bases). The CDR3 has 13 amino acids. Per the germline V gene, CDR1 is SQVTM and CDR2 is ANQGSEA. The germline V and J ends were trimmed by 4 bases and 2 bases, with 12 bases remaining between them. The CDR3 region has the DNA TGCAGCGTTGTCCGGGACATCCCCTACGAGCAGTACTTC. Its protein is CSVVRDIPYEQYF.

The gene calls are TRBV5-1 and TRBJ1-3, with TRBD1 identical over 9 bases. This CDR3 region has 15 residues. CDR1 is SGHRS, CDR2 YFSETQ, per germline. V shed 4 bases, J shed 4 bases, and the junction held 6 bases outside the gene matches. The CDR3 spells CASSRWGQGGNTIYF. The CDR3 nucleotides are TGCGCCAGCAGCCGGTGGGGACAGGGCGGAAACACCATATATTTT.